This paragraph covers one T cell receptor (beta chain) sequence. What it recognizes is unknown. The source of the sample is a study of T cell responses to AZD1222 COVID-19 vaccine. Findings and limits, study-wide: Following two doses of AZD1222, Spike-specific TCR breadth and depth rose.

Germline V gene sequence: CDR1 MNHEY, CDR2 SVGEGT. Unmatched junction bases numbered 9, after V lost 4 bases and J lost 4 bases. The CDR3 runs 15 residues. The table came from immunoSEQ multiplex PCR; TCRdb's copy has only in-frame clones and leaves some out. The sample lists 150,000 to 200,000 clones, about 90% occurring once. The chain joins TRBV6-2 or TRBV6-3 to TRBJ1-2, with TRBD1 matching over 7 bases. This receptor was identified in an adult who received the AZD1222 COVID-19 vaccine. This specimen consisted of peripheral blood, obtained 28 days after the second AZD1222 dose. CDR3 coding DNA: TGTGCCAGCAGTTCCCACGACAGGGATCCCTATGGCTACACCTTC. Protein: CASSSHDRDPYGYTF.